Listed below are T cell receptor beta chains from one sample, sequenced in a study of blood T cell repertoires in COVID-19. Method: immunoSEQ multiplex PCR; TCRdb's copy keeps in-frame clones and lacks some. This sample has roughly 150,000 clones; more than 85% occur once, and the top ten carry more than 5%. The sequenced sample consisted of peripheral blood. These receptor sequences come from a human donor in a cohort sampled during active COVID-19. CDR3s include the opening cysteine and the closing phenylalanine or tryptophan. The D gene is left open where the match is weak.

d_gene | j_gene | v_gene | CDR3aa | CDR3nt
TRBD2 | TRBJ2-1 | TRBV28 | CASSPGTRFNEQFF | TGTGCCAGCAGCCCCGGGACTAGATTCAATGAGCAGTTCTTC
. | TRBJ2-7 | TRBV5-1 | CASSRTGSYEQYF | TGCGCCAGCAGTAGGACGGGGTCCTACGAGCAGTACTTC
TRBD1 | TRBJ2-5 | TRBV7-8 | CASSLTSGTGVETQYF | TGTGCCAGCAGCTTAACTTCCGGGACAGGGGTAGAGACCCAGTACTTC
. | TRBJ1-2 | TRBV28 | CASSLDAGPTSADGYTF | TGTGCCAGCAGTTTAGATGCGGGTCCGACCTCTGCTGATGGCTACACCTTC
. | TRBJ1-6 | TRBV18 | CASSQVGQINSPLHF | TGTGCCAGCTCCCAGGTTGGGCAGATCAATTCACCCCTCCACTTT
. | TRBJ1-1 | TRBV30 | CAWSLWGRDTEAFF | TGTGCCTGGAGTCTATGGGGGAGGGACACTGAAGCTTTCTTT
TRBD1 | TRBJ2-2 | TRBV7-2 | CASSHPRDRGKGAGELFF | TGTGCCAGCAGCCACCCCCGGGACAGGGGAAAGGGGGCCGGGGAGCTGTTTTTT
. | TRBJ1-5 | TRBV18 | CASSPGQGNQPQHF | TGTGCCAGCTCACCGGGGCAGGGCAATCAGCCCCAGCATTTT
TRBD1 | TRBJ1-2 | TRBV5-6 | CASSRGTANYGYTF | TGTGCCAGCTCCAGGGGGACAGCTAACTATGGCTACACCTTC
. | TRBJ1-1 | TRBV10-1 | CASSDEMNTEAFF | TGCGCCAGCAGTGACGAGATGAACACTGAAGCTTTCTTT
TRBD2 | TRBJ2-5 | TRBV15 | CATSTLGVAGGRETQYF | TGTGCCACCAGCACCCTAGGGGTAGCGGGGGGGCGGGAGACCCAGTACTTC